The rows below give T cell receptor beta chains drawn from one sample of a study of CD8 T cells in Susac syndrome. TCRdb itself ran the immunoSEQ multiplex PCR reads through MiXCR, one entry per CDR3 protein. The sample yields hundreds of thousands of distinct CDR3 sequences, about 90% seen once. The sequenced sample consisted of CD8+ T cells from PBMCs. The source is a human donor with multiple sclerosis. The CDR3 runs from the conserved cysteine through the conserved F or W. A D gene is named only where the DNA matches it firmly. Only part of the rows carry a size: once, few, many, or a class if the clone is expanded.

d_gene: -
v_gene: TRBV5-1
abundance: -
len: 15
j_gene: TRBJ2-1
CDR3nt: TGCGCCAGCACCTCGGACTTGGGAGCCTACAATGAGCAGTTCTTC
CDR3aa: CASTSDLGAYNEQFF

d_gene: TRBD1
v_gene: TRBV29-1
abundance: -
len: 12
j_gene: TRBJ1-1
CDR3nt: TGCAGCGGCCGGACAGGGGGCACTGAAGCTTTCTTT
CDR3aa: CSGRTGGTEAFF

d_gene: -
v_gene: TRBV20-1
abundance: -
len: 13
j_gene: TRBJ1-2
CDR3nt: TGCAGTGGGTTACATGAAAATGGCGGTGGCTACACCTTC
CDR3aa: CSGLHENGGGYTF

d_gene: -
v_gene: TRBV10-3
abundance: -
len: 17
j_gene: TRBJ1-4
CDR3nt: TGTGCCATCAGTGAGACCCGCAGCTTCGCAACTAATGAAAAACTGTTTTTT
CDR3aa: CAISETRSFATNEKLFF

d_gene: -
v_gene: TRBV4-1
abundance: -
len: 15
j_gene: TRBJ1-1
CDR3nt: TGCGCCAGCAGCCAAGAGTTCCCCCCGGGGACTGAAGCTTTCTTT
CDR3aa: CASSQEFPPGTEAFF

d_gene: -
v_gene: TRBV13
abundance: -
len: 14
j_gene: TRBJ2-7
CDR3nt: TGTGCCAGCAGCTTATGGCTCGCCGGGGACGAGCAGTACTTC
CDR3aa: CASSLWLAGDEQYF

d_gene: -
v_gene: TRBV3-1
abundance: -
len: 17
j_gene: TRBJ2-4
CDR3nt: TGTGCCAGCAGCCAAGATCTGGCAGGCCATCCTCGAAACATTCAGTACTTC
CDR3aa: CASSQDLAGHPRNIQYF

d_gene: TRBD1
v_gene: TRBV27
abundance: -
len: 16
j_gene: TRBJ2-3
CDR3nt: TGTGCCAGCAGTTTCACCGGGACAGTCAGCACAGATACGCAGTATTTT
CDR3aa: CASSFTGTVSTDTQYF

d_gene: -
v_gene: TRBV12-3/TRBV12-4
abundance: -
len: 15
j_gene: TRBJ1-5
CDR3nt: TGTGCCAGCAGTTGGGGGGATTATAGCAATCAGCCCCAGCATTTT
CDR3aa: CASSWGDYSNQPQHF

d_gene: TRBD2
v_gene: TRBV7-9
abundance: -
len: 16
j_gene: TRBJ2-3
CDR3nt: TGTGCCAGCAGCTCCCTTCGGCGGGAGGCTTTAGATACGCAGTATTTT
CDR3aa: CASSSLRREALDTQYF

d_gene: TRBD2
v_gene: TRBV29-1
abundance: -
len: 13
j_gene: TRBJ2-7
CDR3nt: TGCAGCGTTGCCAGCGGGAGCTCCTACGAGCAGTACTTC
CDR3aa: CSVASGSSYEQYF

d_gene: -
v_gene: TRBV9
abundance: -
len: 16
j_gene: TRBJ2-2
CDR3nt: TGTGCCAGCAGCGTCCCACAGGGAATAGATACCGGGGAGCTGTTTTTT
CDR3aa: CASSVPQGIDTGELFF

d_gene: -
v_gene: TRBV7-9
abundance: -
len: 14
j_gene: TRBJ2-5
CDR3nt: TGTGCCAGCAGTTCCATTGCTAGCGACGAGACCCAGTACTTC
CDR3aa: CASSSIASDETQYF

d_gene: -
v_gene: TRBV5-4
abundance: many
len: 11
j_gene: TRBJ2-7
CDR3nt: TGTGCCAGCAGTTTAGGCGACGAGCAGTACTTC
CDR3aa: CASSLGDEQYF

d_gene: -
v_gene: TRBV6-1
abundance: -
len: 12
j_gene: TRBJ1-1
CDR3nt: TGTGCCGCCATAAAGTGGGTGAGTGAAGCTTTCTTT
CDR3aa: CAAIKWVSEAFF

d_gene: TRBD2
v_gene: TRBV29-1
abundance: -
len: 13
j_gene: TRBJ2-1
CDR3nt: TGCAGCGTCCCTCGGACTAGCTGGAATGAGCAGTTCTTC
CDR3aa: CSVPRTSWNEQFF

d_gene: TRBD1
v_gene: TRBV18
abundance: -
len: 15
j_gene: TRBJ2-7
CDR3nt: TGTGCCAGCTCCCAAGGGACAGGCGTTTCCTACGAGCAGTACTTC
CDR3aa: CASSQGTGVSYEQYF

d_gene: -
v_gene: TRBV21-1
abundance: -
len: 16
j_gene: TRBJ2-6
CDR3nt: TGTGCCAGCAGCGGCCAAGGGGGGTCCGGGGCCAACGTCCTGACTTTC
CDR3aa: CASSGQGGSGANVLTF

d_gene: -
v_gene: TRBV5-8
abundance: -
len: 13
j_gene: TRBJ2-1
CDR3nt: TGTGCCAGCAGCGACCGAAATAGGGATGAGCAGTTCTTC
CDR3aa: CASSDRNRDEQFF

d_gene: -
v_gene: TRBV30
abundance: -
len: 11
j_gene: TRBJ1-1
CDR3nt: TGTGCCTGGAGTGTACAGTGGGAGGCTTTCTTT
CDR3aa: CAWSVQWEAFF

d_gene: TRBD2
v_gene: TRBV6-5
abundance: -
len: 16
j_gene: TRBJ2-7
CDR3nt: TGTGCCAGCAGTTACCGGGCCGGGACTAGCGTATACGAGCAGTACTTC
CDR3aa: CASSYRAGTSVYEQYF

d_gene: -
v_gene: TRBV20-1
abundance: -
len: 8
j_gene: TRBJ2-3
CDR3nt: TGCAGTGTAGATACGCAGTATTTT
CDR3aa: CSVDTQYF

d_gene: -
v_gene: TRBV10-3
abundance: -
len: 14
j_gene: TRBJ2-7
CDR3nt: TGTGCCATCAGTGGACGGGACGCTTCCTACGAGCAGTACTTC
CDR3aa: CAISGRDASYEQYF